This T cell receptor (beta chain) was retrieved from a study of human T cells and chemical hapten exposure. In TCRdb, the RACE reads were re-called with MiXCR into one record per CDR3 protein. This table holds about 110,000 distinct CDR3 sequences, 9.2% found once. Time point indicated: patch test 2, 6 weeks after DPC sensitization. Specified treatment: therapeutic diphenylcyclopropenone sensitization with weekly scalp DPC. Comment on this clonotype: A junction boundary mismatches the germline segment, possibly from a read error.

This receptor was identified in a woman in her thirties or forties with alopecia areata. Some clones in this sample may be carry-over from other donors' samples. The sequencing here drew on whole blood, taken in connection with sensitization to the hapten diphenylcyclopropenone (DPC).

In DNA, the CDR3 is TGCGCCAGCAGCCAAGATTTAACGTCCCCCCCGGTCTTC. Translated: CASSQDLTSPPVF. The chain links TRBV4-3 to TRBJ2-1, with no clear D. The CDR3 is 13 amino acids. CDR1 and CDR2 from the germline V gene are LGHNA and YSLEER.